This T cell receptor (beta chain) was captured by sequencing in a study of blood T cell repertoires in COVID-19. Whole-study context: Collection of acute and convalescent COVID-19 samples took place in the United States, Italy and Spain.

Trimming left V 6 bases short and J 4 bases short, with 11 bases between. This CDR3 has 13 amino acids. CDR1 is SGHVS, CDR2 FNYEAQ, per germline. Assay: immunoSEQ multiplex PCR; the TCRdb copy retains only in-frame clones and omits some. This table has fewer than 200,000 clones, approximately 80% appearing once. The sample taken for sequencing was peripheral blood. The receptor comes from a woman older than 75 with COVID-19, enrolled during active disease. The genes are TRBV7-6 and TRBJ2-3; the D gene is possibly TRBD2 (5 bases). The CDR3: CASSLAPSDTQYF. The CDR3 DNA reads TGTGCCAGCAGTCTAGCCCCTTCAGATACGCAGTATTTT.